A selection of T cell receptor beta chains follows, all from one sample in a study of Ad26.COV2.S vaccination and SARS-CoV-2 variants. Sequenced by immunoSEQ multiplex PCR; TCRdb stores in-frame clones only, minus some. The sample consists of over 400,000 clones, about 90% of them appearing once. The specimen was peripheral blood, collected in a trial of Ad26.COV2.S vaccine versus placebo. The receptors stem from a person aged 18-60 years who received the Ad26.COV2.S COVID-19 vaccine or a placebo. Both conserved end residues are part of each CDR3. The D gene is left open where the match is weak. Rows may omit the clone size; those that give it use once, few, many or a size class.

TGTGCCAGCAGCATTAGCAGGGAGATCGGCAATCAGCCCCAGCATTTT	CASSISREIGNQPQHF	TRBJ1-5	NA	TRBV21-1	NA
TGTGCCAGCAGTTACTCAGGGCAGAACTATGGCTACACCTTC	CASSYSGQNYGYTF	TRBJ1-2	NA	TRBV6-6	NA
TGTGCCAGAACCACTATGTGGGGTCGGGACAGGGTCAGCTCTGGAAACACCATATATTTT	CARTTMWGRDRVSSGNTIYF	TRBJ1-3	TRBD1	TRBV5-3	NA
TGTGCCAGCAGCTTGGGGACTAGCGGGGGAACTTACAATGAGCAGTTCTTC	CASSLGTSGGTYNEQFF	TRBJ2-1	TRBD2	TRBV11-2	NA
TGTGCCAGCAGCTTGGAGGGGGCCTACGAGCAGTACTTC	CASSLEGAYEQYF	TRBJ2-7	NA	TRBV7-2	NA
TGTGCCAGCAGCAAACGGGGACCAAACTCCTACGAGCAGTACTTC	CASSKRGPNSYEQYF	TRBJ2-7	NA	TRBV21-1	NA
TGTGCCAGCAGCTCTGACAGGGGATGGGAAAAACTGTTTTTT	CASSSDRGWEKLFF	TRBJ1-4	NA	TRBV12-1	NA
TGCGCCAGCAGCTTGGGGCCGGGGGAGACCCAGTACTTC	CASSLGPGETQYF	TRBJ2-5	NA	TRBV5-1	NA
TGTGCCAGCAGTCCCGAAACCCGAGGGAATGAGCAGTTCTTC	CASSPETRGNEQFF	TRBJ2-1	NA	TRBV27	NA
TGTGCCAGCAGCCGGGGGGGCCGGGGCACAGATACGCAGTATTTT	CASSRGGRGTDTQYF	TRBJ2-3	TRBD2	TRBV7-8	NA
TGCGCCAGCAGCGACCAGGGAGGGAACACTGAAGCTTTCTTT	CASSDQGGNTEAFF	TRBJ1-1	NA	TRBV5-1	NA
TGTGCCAGCAGTGGAACAGGGATTCTCCATGAAGCTTTCTTT	CASSGTGILHEAFF	TRBJ1-1	NA	TRBV7-9	NA
TGCGCCAGCAGCCAAGATAACAGCGACGAAGATTGGGCAGGGGGCCAGAACACTGAAGCTTTCTTT	CASSQDNSDEDWAGGQNTEAFF	TRBJ1-1	TRBD1	TRBV4-3	NA
TGTGCCAGCAGCTTGGGTCACATCTACGAGCAGTACTTC	CASSLGHIYEQYF	TRBJ2-7	NA	TRBV11-2	NA
TGCGCCAGCAAGGGTGGGTCAGGTAACTCTGGGGCCAACGTCCTGACTTTC	CASKGGSGNSGANVLTF	TRBJ2-6	NA	TRBV5-1	NA
TGTGCCAGCAGCCCGGTGGGACAGGGGGACACCGGGGAGCTGTTTTTT	CASSPVGQGDTGELFF	TRBJ2-2	TRBD1	TRBV9	NA
TGTGCCAGCTCACGTAATTCTAACCAAGAGACCCAGTACTTC	CASSRNSNQETQYF	TRBJ2-5	NA	TRBV18	NA
TGTGCCAGCAGCCCTCCGGACAGGTACTATGGCTACACCTTC	CASSPPDRYYGYTF	TRBJ1-2	TRBD1	TRBV6-2/TRBV6-3	few